This TCR beta chain was identified during a study of cytomegalovirus exposure and HLA in healthy donors. Findings and limits, study-wide: Within an earlier analysis, most TCR beta V segments proved productive either about 90% or about 30% of the time. It was shown in a later analysis that HLA-associated TCR beta chains were more clonally expanded than other, equally common chains. TCR beta chain V- and J-gene trimming was linked, in a later analysis, to a missense variant in DCLRE1C.

On this clone: Antigen unknown.

It was with 60 Vbeta and 13 Jbeta primers that the PCR ran. In the authors' workflow: Approximately 11 million shared chains were among the roughly 78 million unique TCR beta chains that a later analysis counted. The repertoire was sequenced with immunoSEQ multiplex PCR; TCRdb's copy has only in-frame clones and lacks some. D and trimming come from the DNA, and the V and J calls and clone size come from that table. Among about 190,000 clones, less than 85% were seen once, and the ten largest hold 4.5% to 5.5%. The germline V gene has CDR1 MRHNA and CDR2 SNTAGT. CDR3 length: 20 amino acids. The J segment lost 3 bases and the V segment lost 2 bases, leaving 15 bases of the junction unmatched.

Input material: PBMCs. V is TRBV6-4 and J is TRBJ2-2, with 10 bases that match TRBD2. The receptor comes from a man between 25 and 39 years old in good health and CMV-seropositive. Here the CDR3 DNA reads TGTGCCAGCAGTGACGACCGCGAATTTAAGCGGGAGGGGGACACCGGGGAGCTGTTTTTT. Translating it yields CASSDDREFKREGDTGELFF.